The sequence of this T cell receptor (beta chain) was determined in a study of T-cell reconstitution after alpha-beta-depleted transplantation in children. The study, taken as a whole, reports: A year post-transplant, T-cell counts and diversity derived mostly from newly produced T cells. Where alpha-beta T cells came from about two months after transplant was reportedly several hundred expanded graft clones. TCRbeta diversity was high at day 60 in some patients (a result of surviving recipient T cells and thymic progenitors).

Molecular barcoding with unique molecular identifiers was used for the TCRbeta library. TCRdb ran MiXCR on the PCR reads and lists one entry per CDR3 protein. Of roughly 150,000 distinct CDR3 sequences in the sample, around 10% are singletons; the top ten hold less than 15%. The sample holds many counts of this clonotype. The target antigen is unknown. CDR1 is DFQATT, CDR2 SNEGSKA, per germline (reference sequence). This CDR3 spans 11 amino acids. V gave up 5 bases and J gave up 5 bases, with 10 bases separating them. The sequenced sample was PBMCs, obtained before TCRalphabeta/CD19-depleted stem cell transplant. This TCR was recovered from a boy aged 2 to 9 with acute myeloid leukemia, due to receive a stem cell transplant. The chain combines TRBV20-1 with TRBJ2-7, with D unresolved. In DNA form, the CDR3 reads TGCAGTGCTTGGGGTCGGGACGAGCAGTACTTC. Translating gives CSAWGRDEQYF.